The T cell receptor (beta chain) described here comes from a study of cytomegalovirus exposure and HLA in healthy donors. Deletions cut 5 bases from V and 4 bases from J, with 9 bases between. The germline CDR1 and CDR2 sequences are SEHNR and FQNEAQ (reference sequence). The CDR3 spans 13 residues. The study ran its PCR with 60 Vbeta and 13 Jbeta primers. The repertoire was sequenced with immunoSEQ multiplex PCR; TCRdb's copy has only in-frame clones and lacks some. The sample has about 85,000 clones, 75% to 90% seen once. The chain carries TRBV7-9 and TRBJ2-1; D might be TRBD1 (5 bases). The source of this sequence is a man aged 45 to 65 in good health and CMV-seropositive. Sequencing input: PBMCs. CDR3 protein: CASSPRAYNEQFF. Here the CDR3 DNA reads TGTGCCAGCAGCCCCAGGGCTTACAATGAGCAGTTCTTC.